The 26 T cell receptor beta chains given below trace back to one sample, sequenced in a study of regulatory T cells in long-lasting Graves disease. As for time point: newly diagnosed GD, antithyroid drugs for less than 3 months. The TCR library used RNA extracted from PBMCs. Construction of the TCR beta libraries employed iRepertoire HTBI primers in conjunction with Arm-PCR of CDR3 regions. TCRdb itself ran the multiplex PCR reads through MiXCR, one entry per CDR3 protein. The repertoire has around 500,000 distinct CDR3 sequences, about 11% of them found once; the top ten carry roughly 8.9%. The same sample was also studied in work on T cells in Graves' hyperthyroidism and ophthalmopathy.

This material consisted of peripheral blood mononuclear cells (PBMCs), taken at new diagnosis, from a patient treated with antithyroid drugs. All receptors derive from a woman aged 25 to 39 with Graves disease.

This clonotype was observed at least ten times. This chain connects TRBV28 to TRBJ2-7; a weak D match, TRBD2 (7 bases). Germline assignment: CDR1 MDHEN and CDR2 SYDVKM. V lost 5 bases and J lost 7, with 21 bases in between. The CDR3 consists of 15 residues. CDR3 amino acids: CASSPPTGRVGEQYF. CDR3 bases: TGTGCCAGCAGTCCCCCCACAGGGAGGGTCGGTGAGCAGTACTTC.

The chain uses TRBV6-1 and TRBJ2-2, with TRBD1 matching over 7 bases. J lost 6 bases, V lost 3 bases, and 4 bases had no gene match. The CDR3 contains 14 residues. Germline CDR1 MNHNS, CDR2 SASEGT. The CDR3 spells CASSEKTGPGELFF. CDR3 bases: TGTGCCAGCAGTGAGAAGACAGGGCCCGGGGAGCTGTTTTTT.

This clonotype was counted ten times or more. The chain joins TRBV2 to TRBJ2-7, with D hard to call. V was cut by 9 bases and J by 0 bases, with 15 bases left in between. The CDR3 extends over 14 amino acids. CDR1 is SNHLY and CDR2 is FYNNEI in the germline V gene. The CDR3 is CASTFQPLSYEQYF. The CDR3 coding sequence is TGTGCCAGTACATTCCAGCCGCTCTCCTACGAGCAGTACTTC.

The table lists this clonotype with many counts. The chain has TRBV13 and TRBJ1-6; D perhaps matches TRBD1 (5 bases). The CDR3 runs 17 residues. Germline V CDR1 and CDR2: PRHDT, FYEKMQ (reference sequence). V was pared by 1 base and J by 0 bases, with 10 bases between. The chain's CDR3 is CASSLAGAGSYNSPLHF. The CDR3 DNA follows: TGTGCCAGCAGCTTAGCCGGGGCCGGCTCCTATAATTCACCCCTCCACTTT. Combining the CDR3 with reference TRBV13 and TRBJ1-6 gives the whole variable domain AAGVIQSPRHLIKEKRETATLKCYPIPRHDTVYWYQQGPGQDPQFLISFYEKMQSDKGSIPDRFSAQQFSDYHSELNMSSLELGDSALYFCASSLAGAGSYNSPLHFGNGTRLTVT.

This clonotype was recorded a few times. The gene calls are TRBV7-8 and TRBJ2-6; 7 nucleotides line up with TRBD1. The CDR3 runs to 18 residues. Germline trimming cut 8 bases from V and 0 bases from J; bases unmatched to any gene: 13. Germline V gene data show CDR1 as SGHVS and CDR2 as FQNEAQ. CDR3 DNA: TGTGCCAGCCCAGCGCCAGGGACAGCTCCCTCTGGGGCCAACGTCCTGACTTTC. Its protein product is CASPAPGTAPSGANVLTF.

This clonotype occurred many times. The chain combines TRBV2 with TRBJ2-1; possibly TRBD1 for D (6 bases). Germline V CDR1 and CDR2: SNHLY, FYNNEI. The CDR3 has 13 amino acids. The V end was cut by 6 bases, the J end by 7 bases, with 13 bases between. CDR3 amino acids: CASRDSGTNEQFF. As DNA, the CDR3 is TGTGCCAGCAGGGACTCAGGGACAAATGAGCAGTTCTTC.

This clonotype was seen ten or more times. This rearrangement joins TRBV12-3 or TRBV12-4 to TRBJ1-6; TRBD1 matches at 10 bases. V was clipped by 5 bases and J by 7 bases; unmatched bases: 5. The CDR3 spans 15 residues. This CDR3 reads CASSAGQGRNSPLHF. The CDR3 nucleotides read TGTGCCAGCAGTGCGGGACAGGGGAGAAATTCACCCCTCCACTTT.

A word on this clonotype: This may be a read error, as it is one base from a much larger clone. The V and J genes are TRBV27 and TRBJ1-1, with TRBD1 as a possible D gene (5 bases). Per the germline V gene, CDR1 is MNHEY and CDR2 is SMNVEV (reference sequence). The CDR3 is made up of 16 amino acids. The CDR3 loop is CASRAWDAFLNTEALF. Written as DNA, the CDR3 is TGTGCCAGCAGAGCTTGGGACGCATTCCTGAACACTGAAGCTTTGTTT.

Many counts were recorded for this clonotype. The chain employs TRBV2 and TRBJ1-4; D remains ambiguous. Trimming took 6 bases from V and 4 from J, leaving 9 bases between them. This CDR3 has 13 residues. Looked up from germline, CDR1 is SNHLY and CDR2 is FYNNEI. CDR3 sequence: CASSTTVNEKLFF. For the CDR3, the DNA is TGTGCCAGCAGCACGACGGTTAATGAAAAACTGTTTTTT. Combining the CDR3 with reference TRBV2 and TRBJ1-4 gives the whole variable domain EPEVTQTPSHQVTQMGQEVILRCVPISNHLYFYWYRQILGQKVEFLVSFYNNEISEKSEIFDDQFSVERPDGSNFTLKIRSTKLEDSAMYFCASSTTVNEKLFFGSGTQLSVL.

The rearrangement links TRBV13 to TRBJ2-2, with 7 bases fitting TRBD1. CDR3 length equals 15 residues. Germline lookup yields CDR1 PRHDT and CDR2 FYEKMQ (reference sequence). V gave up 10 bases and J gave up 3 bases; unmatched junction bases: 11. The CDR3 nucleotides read TGTGCCACCCAGACAGGGAAGTCTTACACCGGGGAGCTGTTTTTT. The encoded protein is CATQTGKSYTGELFF.

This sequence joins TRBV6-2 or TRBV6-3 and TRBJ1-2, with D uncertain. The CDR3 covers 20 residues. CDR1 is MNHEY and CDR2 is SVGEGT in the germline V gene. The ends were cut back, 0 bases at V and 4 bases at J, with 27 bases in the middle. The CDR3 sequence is CASSYSRFPSPGPYLYGYTF. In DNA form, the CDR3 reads TGTGCCAGCAGTTACTCCAGGTTTCCCTCTCCTGGACCGTACCTCTATGGCTACACCTTC.

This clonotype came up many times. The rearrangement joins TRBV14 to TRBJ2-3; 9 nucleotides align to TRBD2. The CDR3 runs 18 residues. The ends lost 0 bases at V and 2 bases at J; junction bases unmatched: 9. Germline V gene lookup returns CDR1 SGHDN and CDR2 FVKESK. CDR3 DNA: TGTGCCAGCAGCCAAGATTGGTCTAGCGGGATAATCACAGATACGCAGTATTTT. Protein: CASSQDWSSGIITDTQYF.

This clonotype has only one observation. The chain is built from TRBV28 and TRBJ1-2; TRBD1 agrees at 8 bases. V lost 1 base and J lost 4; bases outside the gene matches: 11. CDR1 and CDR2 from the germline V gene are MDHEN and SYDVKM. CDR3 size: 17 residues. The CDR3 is CASSLSGGKRGPYGYTF. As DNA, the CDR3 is TGTGCCAGCAGTTTATCAGGGGGCAAAAGGGGGCCCTATGGCTACACCTTC.

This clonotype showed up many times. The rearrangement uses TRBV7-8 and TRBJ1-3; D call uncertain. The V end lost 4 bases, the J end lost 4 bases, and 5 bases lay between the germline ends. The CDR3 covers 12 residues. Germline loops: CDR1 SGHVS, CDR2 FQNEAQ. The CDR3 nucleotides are TGTGCCAGCAGCTCCGGAGGAAACACCATATATTTT. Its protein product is CASSSGGNTIYF.

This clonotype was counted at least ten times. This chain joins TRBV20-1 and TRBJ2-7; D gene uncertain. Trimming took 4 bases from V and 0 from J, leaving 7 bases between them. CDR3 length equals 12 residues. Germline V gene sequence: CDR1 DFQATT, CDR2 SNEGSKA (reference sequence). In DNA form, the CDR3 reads TGCAGTGCTACGGACGCCTCCTACGAGCAGTACTTC. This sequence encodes CSATDASYEQYF.

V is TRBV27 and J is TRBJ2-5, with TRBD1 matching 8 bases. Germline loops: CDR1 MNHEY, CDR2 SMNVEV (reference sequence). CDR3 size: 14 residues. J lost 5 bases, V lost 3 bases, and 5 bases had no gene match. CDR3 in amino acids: CASSFIGQGETQYF. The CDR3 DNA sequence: TGTGCCAGCAGTTTTATAGGACAGGGTGAGACCCAGTACTTC.

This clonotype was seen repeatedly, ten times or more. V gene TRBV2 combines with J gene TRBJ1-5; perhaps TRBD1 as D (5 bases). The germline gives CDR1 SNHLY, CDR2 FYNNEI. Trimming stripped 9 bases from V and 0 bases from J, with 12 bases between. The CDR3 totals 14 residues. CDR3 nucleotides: TGTGCCAGTTGGGGGGGGTATAGCAATCAGCCCCAGCATTTT. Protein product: CASWGGYSNQPQHF.

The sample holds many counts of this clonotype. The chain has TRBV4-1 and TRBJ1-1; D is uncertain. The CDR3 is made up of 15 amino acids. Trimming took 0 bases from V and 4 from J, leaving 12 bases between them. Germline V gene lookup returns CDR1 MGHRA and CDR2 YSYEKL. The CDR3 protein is CASSQDHGEGTEAFF. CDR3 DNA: TGCGCCAGCAGCCAAGATCATGGGGAGGGCACTGAAGCTTTCTTT.

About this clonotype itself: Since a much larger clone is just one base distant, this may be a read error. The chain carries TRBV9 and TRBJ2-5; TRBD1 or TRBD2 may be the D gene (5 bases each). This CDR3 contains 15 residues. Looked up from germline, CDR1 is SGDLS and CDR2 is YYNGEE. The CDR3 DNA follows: TGTACCAGCAGCGTCGCCGGGACGATGGGAGAGACCCAGTACTTC. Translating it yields CTSSVAGTMGETQYF. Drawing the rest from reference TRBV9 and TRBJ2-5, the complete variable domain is DSGVTQTPKHLITATGQRVTLRCSPRSGDLSVYWYQQSLDQGLQFLIQYYNGEERAKGNILERFSAQQFPDLHSELNLSSLELGDSALYFCTSSVAGTMGETQYFGPGTRLLVL.

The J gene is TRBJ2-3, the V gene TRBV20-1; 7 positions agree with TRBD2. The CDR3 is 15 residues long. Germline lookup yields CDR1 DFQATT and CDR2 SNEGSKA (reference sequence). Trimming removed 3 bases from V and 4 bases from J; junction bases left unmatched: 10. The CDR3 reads CSASYMAGVADTQYF. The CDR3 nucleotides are TGCAGTGCTAGTTACATGGCGGGAGTGGCAGATACGCAGTATTTT.

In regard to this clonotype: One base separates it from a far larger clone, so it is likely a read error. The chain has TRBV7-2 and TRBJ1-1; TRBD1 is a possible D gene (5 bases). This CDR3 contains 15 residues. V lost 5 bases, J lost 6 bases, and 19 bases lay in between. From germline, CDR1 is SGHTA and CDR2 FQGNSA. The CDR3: CASSQRGGSRSEAFF. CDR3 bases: TGTGCCAGCAGCCAACGGGGGGGGTCAAGGTCTGAAGCTTTCTTT. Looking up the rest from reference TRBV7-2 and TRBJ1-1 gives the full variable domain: GAGVSQSPSNKVTEKGKDVELRCDPISGHTALYWYRQSLGQGLEFLIYFQGNSAPDKSGLPSDRFSAERTGGSVSTLTIQRTQQEDSAVYLCASSQRGGSRSEAFFGQGTRLTVV.

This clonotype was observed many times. The chain's CDR3 is CASSVALTTEAFF. As DNA, the CDR3 is TGTGCCAGCAGCGTAGCTTTAACGACTGAAGCTTTCTTT. The V gene is TRBV9, the J gene TRBJ1-1, with D uncertain. Trimming cost V 0 bases and J 5 bases, with 8 bases left between them. Germline assignment: CDR1 SGDLS and CDR2 YYNGEE. The CDR3 totals 13 residues.

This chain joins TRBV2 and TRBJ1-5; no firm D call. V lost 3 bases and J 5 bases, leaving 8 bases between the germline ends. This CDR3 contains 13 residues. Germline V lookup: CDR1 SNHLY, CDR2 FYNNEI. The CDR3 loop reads CASSDPGDQPQHF. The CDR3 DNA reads TGTGCCAGCAGTGACCCCGGGGATCAGCCCCAGCATTTT.

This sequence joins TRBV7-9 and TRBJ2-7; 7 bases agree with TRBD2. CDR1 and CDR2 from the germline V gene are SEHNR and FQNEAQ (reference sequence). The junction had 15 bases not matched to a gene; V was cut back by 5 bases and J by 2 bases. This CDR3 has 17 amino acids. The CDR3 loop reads CASSPGSGALVPYEQYF. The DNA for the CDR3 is TGTGCCAGCAGCCCGGGAAGCGGGGCGCTTGTACCCTACGAGCAGTACTTC.

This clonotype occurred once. CDR3 sequence: CASSYGHSSAKNIQYF. DNA of the CDR3: TGTGCCAGCAGTTACGGTCATTCTAGCGCTAAAAACATTCAGTACTTC. The V gene is TRBV6-5, the J gene TRBJ2-4; a weak D match, TRBD2 (6 bases). The CDR3 is 16 residues long. The germline V gene has CDR1 MNHEY and CDR2 SVGAGI. Trimming stripped 2 bases from V and 4 bases from J, with 15 bases between.

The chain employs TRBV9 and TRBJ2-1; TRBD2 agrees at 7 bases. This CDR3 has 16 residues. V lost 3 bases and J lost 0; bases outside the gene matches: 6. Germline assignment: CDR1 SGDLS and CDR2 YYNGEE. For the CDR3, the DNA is TGTGCCAGCAGCGCGGGGGGAGTTGGCTCCTACAATGAGCAGTTCTTC. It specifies CASSAGGVGSYNEQFF. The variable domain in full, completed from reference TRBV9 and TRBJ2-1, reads DSGVTQTPKHLITATGQRVTLRCSPRSGDLSVYWYQQSLDQGLQFLIQYYNGEERAKGNILERFSAQQFPDLHSELNLSSLELGDSALYFCASSAGGVGSYNEQFFGPGTRLTVL.